This entry is about one T cell receptor (beta chain). This record belongs to a study of Ad26.COV2.S vaccination and SARS-CoV-2 variants. The overall study: Intramuscular Ad26.COV2.S at 5x10^10 or 1x10^11 viral particles.

The assay was immunoSEQ multiplex PCR, and TCRdb's table has in-frame clones only and misses some. The sample contains more than 400,000 clones, 92% of which appear only once. Treatment meaning: 15 to 20 received Ad26.COV2.S at low or high dose, single or two shots; several received placebo; per-sample allocation not given. Day 63 following the first vaccine or placebo injection was when the samples were taken. The germline V gene has CDR1 MGHRA and CDR2 YSYEKL. V trimming: 0 bases; J trimming: 4 bases; junction bases outside the gene matches: 7. The CDR3 loop spans 17 amino acids. The origin of this receptor is a person between 18 and 60 years old who received the Ad26.COV2.S COVID-19 vaccine or a placebo. The source was peripheral blood, collected in a trial of Ad26.COV2.S vaccine versus placebo. This chain uses TRBV4-1 with TRBJ2-5; 11 bases are shared with TRBD2. For the CDR3, the DNA is TGCGCCAGCAGCCAAGAGACCGAACTAGCGGGGGCAGAGACCCAGTACTTC. It codes for CASSQETELAGAETQYF.